The 27 T cell receptor beta chains below all came from one sample that was sequenced in a study of blood T cell repertoires in COVID-19. Measured with immunoSEQ multiplex PCR; TCRdb has only the in-frame clones, and not every one. The sample lists 200,000 to 250,000 clones, 70% to 90% occurring once. The sequencing input was peripheral blood. These receptors all stem from a man between 50 and 59 years old who had recovered from COVID-19.

The chain recombines TRBV19 with TRBJ1-6, with 9 bases lining up with TRBD1. The germline V gene encodes CDR1 LNHDA and CDR2 SQIVND (reference sequence). The CDR3 length is 15 residues. J was trimmed by 9 bases and V by 6 bases; bases with no gene match: 9. The CDR3 is CASSPWTGVGSPLHF. The CDR3 region has the DNA TGTGCCAGTAGCCCTTGGACAGGGGTAGGTTCACCCCTCCACTTT.

This clone was found once. CDR3 sequence: CASSPTLGTGELVANEKLFF. CDR3 in DNA: TGTGCCAGCAGTCCTACCCTTGGGACAGGGGAATTGGTAGCTAATGAAAAACTGTTTTTT. The chain combines TRBV28 with TRBJ1-4; 10 bases are shared with TRBD1. CDR1 MDHEN and CDR2 SYDVKM come from the germline V gene. CDR3 size: 20 residues. V dropped 5 bases and J dropped 3; count of bases not matched to a gene: 18.

This clone came up once. The chain couples TRBV28 to TRBJ1-2, with a weak D call TRBD1 (6 bases). V shed 4 bases and J shed 2 bases, with 17 bases lying between them. This CDR3 has 16 amino acids. Germline V CDR1 and CDR2: MDHEN, SYDVKM. DNA for the CDR3: TGTGCCAGCAGTTCTTGGGGGGGCACTATAAACTATGGCTACACCTTC. It is translated as CASSSWGGTINYGYTF.

J is TRBJ1-1 and V is TRBV30; 8 bases line up with TRBD1. Losses at the gene ends were 7 bases for V and 11 bases for J; bases not matched to a gene: 18. CDR3 length: 14 amino acids. Germline lookup yields CDR1 GTSNPN and CDR2 SVGIG (reference sequence). The CDR3 loop reads CASSHGGRGLKAFF. The CDR3, as DNA: TGTGCCTCATCTCACGGGGGCAGGGGGCTAAAGGCTTTCTTT.

The J gene is TRBJ1-2, the V gene TRBV18; 7 bases agree with TRBD1. The V gene end was trimmed by 3 bases and the J gene end by 4 bases; junction bases not matched to a gene: 14. Germline V gives CDR1 KGHSH, CDR2 LQKENI. The CDR3 is 17 amino acids. The CDR3 region is CASSPLSKGAISYGYTF. Here the CDR3 DNA reads TGTGCCAGCTCACCCCTGTCGAAGGGGGCTATCTCCTATGGCTACACCTTC.

The chain has TRBV14 and TRBJ2-5; D is uncertain. This CDR3 has 15 residues. Deletions cut 2 bases from V and 4 bases from J, with 14 bases between. Germline V gene lookup returns CDR1 SGHDN and CDR2 FVKESK. CDR3: CASSQLRPTGETQYF. The CDR3 nucleotides read TGTGCCAGCAGCCAACTCCGACCGACGGGAGAGACCCAGTACTTC.

This chain joins TRBV11-2 and TRBJ2-1; tentatively, D is TRBD2 (6 bases). The CDR3 is 15 residues long. V lost 8 bases and J lost 2, with 16 bases in between. Looked up from germline, CDR1 is SGHAT and CDR2 is FQNNGV. The CDR3 DNA reads TGTGCCAGCGCCATAGGGGCTAGCGCCTACAATGAGCAGTTCTTC. Its translation is CASAIGASAYNEQFF.

The J gene is TRBJ1-1, the V gene TRBV12-1; the D call of TRBD1 is as the table states it, not checked on the DNA. TRBV12-1 is a recognized pseudogene. The CDR3 loop spans 14 amino acids. The DNA for the CDR3 is TGTGCCAGCAGCTTTCACAGGGGGCACACTGAAGCTTTCTTT. Translating gives CASSFHRGHTEAFF.

The J gene is TRBJ2-7, the V gene TRBV6-5; 7 nucleotides line up with TRBD1. V gave up 8 bases and J gave up 2 bases; unmatched junction bases: 6. The V gene's germline CDR1 is MNHEY and CDR2 SVGAGI. The length of the CDR3 is 13 residues. The CDR3, as DNA: TGTGCCAGCGGGTCTGGACAGGCCTACGAGCAGTACTTC. Its translation is CASGSGQAYEQYF.

The rearrangement links TRBV18 to TRBJ1-1; the match to TRBD1 covers 8 bases. V shed 6 bases and J 2 bases; nucleotides not matched to a gene: 8. Germline V gene sequence: CDR1 KGHSH, CDR2 LQKENI. The CDR3 is 15 residues long. The CDR3 is CASSAQTGGNTEAFF. CDR3 nucleotide sequence: TGTGCCAGCTCGGCTCAAACAGGGGGTAACACTGAAGCTTTCTTT. Supplemented by reference TRBV18 and TRBJ1-1, the full variable domain reads NAGVMQNPRHLVRRRGQEARLRCSPMKGHSHVYWYRQLPEEGLKFMVYLQKENIIDESGMPKERFSAEFPKEGPSILRIQQVVRGDSAAYFCASSAQTGGNTEAFFGQGTRLTVV.

The chain has TRBV6-5 and TRBJ2-5, with TRBD1 identical over 8 bases. This CDR3 is built from 15 residues. Per germline, CDR1 MNHEY and CDR2 SVGAGI. V gave up 2 bases and J gave up 7 bases; unmatched junction bases: 9. The CDR3 region is CASSYETGASVTQYF. CDR3 in DNA: TGTGCCAGCAGTTACGAGACAGGGGCTTCAGTGACCCAGTACTTC.

The gene calls are TRBV10-3 and TRBJ2-3, with 7 bases that match TRBD2. V lost 0 bases to trimming and J lost 5 bases; unmatched junction nucleotides: 8. CDR3 length equals 16 residues. Germline CDR1 is ENHRY and CDR2 is SYGVKD. CDR3 DNA: TGTGCCATCAGTGAGTCGAACGCGGGAGCGGGAGATACGCAGTATTTT. Its translation is CAISESNAGAGDTQYF.

In its sample, this clone was seen a few times. The chain links TRBV5-1 to TRBJ2-7, with 8 bases identical to TRBD2. The CDR3 spans 14 residues. The V gene's germline CDR1 is SGHRS and CDR2 YFSETQ. Trimming at V came to 4 bases and at J to 7 bases, leaving 10 bases not matched to a gene. The CDR3 coding sequence is TGCGCCAGCAGCCTAGGACTAGCAACTGAAGAGCAGTACTTC. It encodes CASSLGLATEEQYF.

A single count supports this clone. The rearrangement uses TRBV19 and TRBJ2-7, with D perhaps matching TRBD2 (6 bases). The CDR3 is made up of 15 amino acids. CDR1 is LNHDA, CDR2 SQIVND, per germline (reference sequence). Trimming cost V 5 bases and J 0 bases, with 14 bases left between them. The CDR3 coding sequence is TGTGCCAGTAGTGGACCGGGACTTAACTCCTACGAGCAGTACTTC. Translation gives CASSGPGLNSYEQYF.

The chain uses TRBV6-5 and TRBJ2-3, with TRBD2 matching 9 bases. Losses at the gene ends were 6 bases for V and 2 bases for J; bases not matched to a gene: 6. The CDR3 consists of 15 residues. Germline lookup yields CDR1 MNHEY and CDR2 SVGAGI. CDR3 in DNA: TGTGCCAGCAGCAAGCTAGCGGGAAACACAGATACGCAGTATTTT. Its protein is CASSKLAGNTDTQYF.

The rearrangement uses TRBV5-1 and TRBJ1-2, with 10 bases aligning to TRBD1. V lost 5 bases and J lost 4; bases outside the gene matches: 5. The V gene's germline CDR1 is SGHRS and CDR2 YFSETQ. This CDR3 contains 14 residues. The CDR3: CASSPGQGGYGYTF. The CDR3 coding sequence is TGCGCCAGCAGTCCCGGACAGGGGGGCTATGGCTACACCTTC.

This rearrangement joins TRBV5-1 to TRBJ2-2, with 10 bases lining up with TRBD2. The V gene's germline CDR1 is SGHRS and CDR2 YFSETQ. The CDR3 contains 17 residues. Trimming cost V 4 bases and J 6 bases; bases outside gene matches: 12. CDR3 amino acids: CASSKRVSSGSAGELFF. The DNA for the CDR3 is TGCGCCAGCAGCAAAAGGGTGTCTAGCGGGAGTGCCGGGGAGCTGTTTTTT.

The chain carries TRBV2 and TRBJ2-7; the D gene is possibly TRBD2 (6 bases). Looked up from germline, CDR1 is SNHLY and CDR2 is FYNNEI. V gave up 8 bases and J gave up 0 bases, with 14 bases separating them. This CDR3 region has 14 residues. CDR3 DNA sequence: TGTGCCAGCCAGGGCCGGGGGATCTCCTACGAGCAGTACTTC. Amino acids: CASQGRGISYEQYF.

The rearrangement uses TRBV18 and TRBJ2-7; the D is unclear. This CDR3 has 12 amino acids. The germline V and J ends were trimmed by 3 bases and 7 bases, with 10 bases remaining between them. Per the germline V gene, CDR1 is KGHSH and CDR2 is LQKENI. The chain's CDR3 is CASSPQTVEQYF. As DNA, the CDR3 is TGTGCCAGCTCACCGCAGACTGTTGAGCAGTACTTC.

The chain links TRBV20-1 to TRBJ1-1; D is unclear. Trimming removed 3 bases from V and 8 bases from J, with 10 bases in between. CDR1 and CDR2 (germline): DFQATT, SNEGSKA (reference sequence). CDR3 length: 11 residues. The CDR3 sequence: CSARGAGEAFF. CDR3 nucleotide sequence: TGCAGTGCTAGGGGCGCCGGAGAAGCTTTCTTT.

This clone was observed a single time. The chain couples TRBV7-8 to TRBJ2-1; unclear D gene. Germline V gene sequence: CDR1 SGHVS, CDR2 FQNEAQ. The CDR3 contains 14 residues. Trimming shortened V by 2 bases and J by 4 bases, and 9 bases separated the two germline ends. This CDR3 reads CASSLFQTYNEQFF. The CDR3 coding sequence is TGTGCCAGCAGCTTATTCCAAACTTACAATGAGCAGTTCTTC.

The chain joins TRBV28 to TRBJ2-4, with TRBD1 matching over 8 bases. V lost 6 bases to trimming and J lost 7 bases; unmatched junction nucleotides: 8. Germline CDR1 MDHEN, CDR2 SYDVKM. The length of the CDR3 is 14 residues. The CDR3 region is CASSPAGGMNIQYF. The CDR3 region has the DNA TGTGCCAGCAGCCCGGCAGGGGGCATGAACATTCAGTACTTC.

As regards this clone: The DNA is left out, because the CDR3 cannot be placed on it with certainty; the CDR3 is given as TCRdb lists it. The V gene is TRBV21-1, the J gene TRBJ2-7; TRBD1 is the table's D call, not checked against the DNA. TRBV21-1 is an annotated pseudogene. The CDR3 adds up to 18 amino acids, both ends counted. The CDR3 loop reads CASSKSFSWGRGNYEQYF.

This clone was counted between two and nine times. The chain uses TRBV5-4 and TRBJ1-6; no clear D. The germline V gene encodes CDR1 SGHNT and CDR2 YYREEE (reference sequence). With 2 bases removed from V and 9 bases from J, the gap between germline ends came to 21 bases. This CDR3 has 17 amino acids. This chain's CDR3 is CASSFAGEEGMGSPLHF. The DNA for the CDR3 is TGTGCCAGCAGCTTTGCCGGGGAGGAGGGCATGGGTTCACCCCTCCACTTT.

This clone was observed a handful of times. The chain joins TRBV2 to TRBJ2-1, with 7 nucleotides matching TRBD2. J lost 5 bases, V lost 7 bases, and 17 bases had no gene match. Per germline, CDR1 SNHLY and CDR2 FYNNEI. The CDR3 is 17 residues long. The CDR3 here is CASIEGPGLAENNEQFF. CDR3 DNA sequence: TGTGCCAGCATAGAGGGGCCCGGCCTAGCGGAGAACAATGAGCAGTTCTTC.

The CDR3 sequence is CASSLPRGTQYF. The CDR3 DNA follows: TGTGCCAGCAGTCTCCCCCGAGGGACCCAGTACTTC. This rearrangement joins TRBV6-5 to TRBJ2-5; no definite D call. The V end lost 5 bases, the J end lost 7 bases, and 11 bases lay between the germline ends. This CDR3 is 12 amino acids long. The germline CDR1 and CDR2 sequences are MNHEY and SVGAGI.

J is TRBJ2-4 and V is TRBV3-1 (or the pseudogene TRBV3-2); D perhaps matches TRBD2 (5 bases). The V gene's germline CDR1 is LGHDT and CDR2 YNNKEL (reference sequence). Trimming took 3 bases from V and 6 from J, leaving 15 bases between them. CDR3 length equals 15 residues. CDR3 nucleotides: TGTGCCAGCAGCCAGCCAGCGTGGGAGACAAACATTCAGTACTTC. Protein: CASSQPAWETNIQYF.